The next 32 T cell receptor beta chains were all read from a single sample in a study of shared clonotypes between healthy human individuals. Clones were sequenced by immunoSEQ multiplex PCR, and TCRdb holds only the in-frame ones, with some missing. The table has approximately 530,000 clones, more than 95% seen once. Sequencing was carried out using naive CD4+ T cells sorted from blood. The sample's subset: CD45RA+ positively selected. These receptor sequences come from a woman aged 25-40 years in good health.

This rearrangement joins TRBV6-1 to TRBJ1-1; TRBD1 is a possible D gene (5 bases). This CDR3 contains 16 residues. Germline V gives CDR1 MNHNS, CDR2 SASEGT. The germline V and J ends were trimmed by 2 bases and 4 bases, with 17 bases remaining between them. The CDR3 sequence: CASSEIQRGRGTEAFF. DNA for the CDR3: TGTGCCAGCAGTGAAATTCAAAGGGGCCGGGGCACTGAAGCTTTCTTT.

This sequence joins TRBV6-4 and TRBJ2-1; TRBD2 matches at 11 bases. The CDR3 totals 15 residues. Germline CDR1 reads MRHNA; CDR2 reads SNTAGT. Trimming took 6 bases from V and 4 from J; bases not matched to a gene: 5. CDR3 amino acids: CASRAGLAGYNEQFF. CDR3 nucleotide sequence: TGTGCCAGCAGAGCAGGACTAGCGGGTTACAATGAGCAGTTCTTC.

The rearrangement joins TRBV10-2 to TRBJ1-5, with no clear D. This CDR3 contains 12 residues. Per the germline V gene, CDR1 is WSHSY and CDR2 is SAAADI. V dropped 2 bases and J dropped 6 bases, with 5 bases sitting between them. The CDR3 sequence is CASSELAQPQHF. For the CDR3, the DNA is TGCGCCAGCAGTGAGCTTGCTCAGCCCCAGCATTTT.

The rearrangement uses TRBV6-5 and TRBJ1-1; possibly TRBD1 for D (5 bases). V gave up 0 bases and J gave up 6 bases, with 11 bases separating them. Looked up from germline, CDR1 is MNHEY and CDR2 is SVGAGI. The CDR3 consists of 14 residues. CDR3 loop: CASSYSAGRPEAFF. DNA for the CDR3: TGTGCCAGCAGTTACTCTGCAGGGAGACCTGAAGCTTTCTTT.

This clone was seen only once. This chain links TRBV4-1 with TRBJ1-2; D gene uncertain. This CDR3 region has 16 residues. Trimming took off 0 bases at V and 3 bases at J, with 14 bases between the two ends. Germline V CDR1 and CDR2: MGHRA, YSYEKL. CDR3 amino acids: CASSQDERPRYYGYTF. The CDR3 DNA reads TGCGCCAGCAGCCAAGATGAGAGGCCACGATACTATGGCTACACCTTC.

The V call is TRBV11-2, the J call TRBJ2-3; 8 positions match TRBD2. The CDR3 contains 17 residues. Germline loops: CDR1 SGHAT, CDR2 FQNNGV. V trimming: 5 bases; J trimming: 0 bases; junction bases outside the gene matches: 10. CDR3 region: CASSQRLAGPSTDTQYF. Written as DNA, the CDR3 is TGTGCCAGCAGCCAGCGGCTAGCGGGCCCGAGCACAGATACGCAGTATTTT.

This clone was seen just once. The rearrangement uses TRBV10-3 and TRBJ1-2; D not resolved. Germline-derived CDR1 and CDR2 are ENHRY and SYGVKD. CDR3 length: 13 residues. Trimming took 6 bases from V and 3 from J, leaving 11 bases between them. The CDR3: CAISSPSDYGYTF. The CDR3 nucleotides read TGTGCCATCAGCTCCCCCAGTGACTATGGCTACACCTTC.

The rearrangement links TRBV19 to TRBJ2-3; 7 bases are shared with TRBD2. With V trimmed by 3 bases and J by 6 bases, 9 bases remained unmatched. The length of the CDR3 is 15 residues. Germline V CDR1 and CDR2: LNHDA, SQIVND (reference sequence). DNA of the CDR3: TGTGCCAGTAGTATTCTGCTAGCGGCCACCGATACGCAGTATTTT. Its protein is CASSILLAATDTQYF. Using reference TRBV19 and TRBJ2-3 for the parts outside the CDR3, the full variable domain is DGGITQSPKYLFRKEGQNVTLSCEQNLNHDAMYWYRQDPGQGLRLIYYSQIVNDFQKGDIAEGYSVSREKKESFPLTVTSAQKNPTAFYLCASSILLAATDTQYFGPGTRLTVL.

The rearrangement joins TRBV4-1 to TRBJ2-2, with 16 bases aligning to TRBD2. Per the germline V gene, CDR1 is MGHRA and CDR2 is YSYEKL. CDR3 length equals 18 residues. V was pared by 3 bases and J by 5 bases, with 6 bases of the junction left unmatched. The CDR3 here is CASSQRGLAGGPTGELFF. In DNA, the CDR3 is TGCGCCAGCAGCCAGCGGGGACTAGCGGGAGGGCCGACCGGGGAGCTGTTTTTT.

CDR3 loop: CAWSVRLAGDEQYF. The CDR3 coding sequence is TGTGCCTGGAGTGTACGGCTAGCGGGAGACGAGCAGTACTTC. The V gene is TRBV30, the J gene TRBJ2-7, with 10 bases aligning to TRBD2. This CDR3 has 14 amino acids. V gave up 0 bases and J gave up 5 bases; unmatched junction bases: 4. CDR1 GTSNPN and CDR2 SVGIG come from the germline V gene (reference sequence).

This clone has only a few counts. The V call is TRBV18, the J call TRBJ1-2; weak D call: TRBD1 (5 bases). The germline V and J ends were trimmed by 4 bases and 8 bases, with 17 bases remaining between them. From germline, CDR1 is KGHSH and CDR2 LQKENI. The CDR3 length is 14 residues. The chain's CDR3 is CASSLGQGSSGYTF. CDR3 nucleotides: TGTGCCAGCTCACTGGGGCAGGGATCCAGCGGCTACACCTTC.

The chain employs TRBV6-1 and TRBJ2-7; no reliable D call. The germline V gene encodes CDR1 MNHNS and CDR2 SASEGT. This CDR3 has 14 amino acids. Trimming left V 3 bases short and J 2 bases short, with 11 bases between. CDR3 region: CASSERNAAYEQYF. DNA of the CDR3: TGTGCCAGCAGTGAGAGGAACGCTGCCTACGAGCAGTACTTC.

The V and J genes are TRBV10-3 and TRBJ2-5, with unresolved D. Germline-derived CDR1 and CDR2 are ENHRY and SYGVKD. Trimming shortened V by 0 bases and J by 4 bases, and 12 bases separated the two germline ends. This CDR3 contains 15 residues. The CDR3 is CAISESWVLRETQYF. CDR3 nucleotide sequence: TGTGCCATCAGTGAGTCATGGGTACTGCGAGAGACCCAGTACTTC.

The V call is TRBV7-3, the J call TRBJ2-6; D gene uncertain. V lost 4 bases to trimming and J lost 0 bases, with 7 bases between them. CDR3 size: 15 residues. In germline, CDR1 is SGHTA, CDR2 FQGTGA. The CDR3 protein is CASSSQSSGANVLTF. The CDR3, as DNA: TGTGCCAGCAGCTCCCAATCCTCTGGGGCCAACGTCCTGACTTTC.

The rearrangement joins TRBV28 to TRBJ2-1; 13 nucleotides line up with TRBD2. The CDR3 extends over 16 amino acids. Germline-derived CDR1 and CDR2 are MDHEN and SYDVKM. V gave up 4 bases and J gave up 6 bases; unmatched junction bases: 6. This CDR3 reads CASSSQLAGGVNEQFF. The DNA of the CDR3 is TGTGCCAGCAGTTCACAACTAGCGGGAGGGGTCAATGAGCAGTTCTTC.

The chain combines TRBV4-1 with TRBJ1-5; the D gene is possibly TRBD1 (5 bases). CDR3 length: 14 residues. Between the trimmed V and J ends, which lost 1 base and 9 bases, there was a span of 13 bases. Germline V lookup: CDR1 MGHRA, CDR2 YSYEKL. CDR3 DNA sequence: TGCGCCAGCAGCCAAGTCGGGCGCGGGGGGCCCCAGCATTTT. Amino acids: CASSQVGRGGPQHF.

V and J are TRBV7-2 and TRBJ2-4, with D unresolved. The CDR3 is made up of 13 amino acids. The V end was cut by 2 bases, the J end by 2 bases, with 4 bases between. Germline V gene lookup returns CDR1 SGHTA and CDR2 FQGNSA. CDR3 DNA sequence: TGTGCCAGCAGCTTACACCCCAAAAACATTCAGTACTTC. It encodes CASSLHPKNIQYF.

The gene calls are TRBV6-1 and TRBJ2-6; D not certain. From germline, CDR1 is MNHNS and CDR2 SASEGT. Trimming removed 6 bases from V and 1 base from J, with 4 bases in between. The CDR3 consists of 13 residues. In nucleotides, the CDR3 is TGTGCCAGCAGGGGATCTGGGGCCAACGTCCTGACTTTC. This sequence encodes CASRGSGANVLTF.

This sequence joins TRBV27 and TRBJ2-7, with D tentatively TRBD2 (5 bases). Germline assignment: CDR1 MNHEY and CDR2 SMNVEV (reference sequence). The germline V and J ends were trimmed by 0 bases and 5 bases, with 8 bases remaining between them. This CDR3 has 13 amino acids. The CDR3, as DNA: TGTGCCAGCAGTTTATCGAGGCGGGACGAGCAGTACTTC. Translation gives CASSLSRRDEQYF.

The gene calls are TRBV5-6 and TRBJ2-1, with 13 bases identical to TRBD2. Germline CDR1 SGHDT, CDR2 YYEEEE. The CDR3 is 16 residues long. V lost 3 bases and J lost 5; bases outside the gene matches: 5. The CDR3 nucleotides are TGTGCCAGCAGCTGGGGACTAGCGGGGATTAACAATGAGCAGTTCTTC. Protein: CASSWGLAGINNEQFF.

This sequence joins TRBV29-1 and TRBJ2-1; TRBD2 matches at 7 bases. The CDR3 is 12 residues long. V lost 5 bases, J lost 8 bases, and 6 bases stayed unmatched. In germline, CDR1 is SQVTM, CDR2 ANQGSEA. Here the CDR3 reads CSVQRLAYEQFF. In DNA, the CDR3 is TGCAGCGTTCAACGACTAGCTTATGAGCAGTTCTTC.

This chain links TRBV14 with TRBJ2-5, with 7 bases fitting TRBD1. CDR1 is SGHDN, CDR2 FVKESK, per germline. CDR3 length: 14 residues. The junction had 6 bases not matched to a gene; V was cut back by 4 bases and J by 4 bases. The CDR3 DNA reads TGTGCCAGCAGCCCCCGACAGGGCGGAGAGACCCAGTACTTC. As protein: CASSPRQGGETQYF.

This chain joins TRBV14 and TRBJ2-7, with 7 bases matching TRBD1. Trimming took 8 bases from V and 3 from J; bases not matched to a gene: 10. Germline V gene sequence: CDR1 SGHDN, CDR2 FVKESK. The CDR3 spans 14 residues. The CDR3: CASGRGPVGYEQYF. CDR3 nucleotide sequence: TGTGCCAGCGGAAGGGGGCCGGTGGGCTACGAGCAGTACTTC.

The chain couples TRBV30 to TRBJ1-3; perhaps TRBD1 as D (6 bases). CDR3 length: 14 amino acids. The V gene's germline CDR1 is GTSNPN and CDR2 SVGIG (reference sequence). V lost 2 bases and J 0 bases, leaving 8 bases between the germline ends. The CDR3 here is CAWSTGHSGNTIYF. In DNA form, the CDR3 reads TGTGCCTGGAGTACGGGACACTCTGGAAACACCATATATTTT.

The CDR3 loop reads CASSLDLYNEQFF. For the CDR3, the DNA is TGTGCCAGCAGCTTAGACCTTTACAATGAGCAGTTCTTC. This sequence joins TRBV7-9 and TRBJ2-1; D gene uncertain. The CDR3 extends over 13 amino acids. Trimming cost V 1 base and J 4 bases, with 5 bases left between them. Germline CDR1 reads SEHNR; CDR2 reads FQNEAQ (reference sequence).

This chain links TRBV5-1 with TRBJ2-2, with 9 bases fitting TRBD1. Trimming cost V 4 bases and J 4 bases; bases outside gene matches: 8. The CDR3 consists of 16 residues. Per germline, CDR1 SGHRS and CDR2 YFSETQ. The CDR3 DNA reads TGCGCCAGCAGCGCCCCGGGACAGGGAGGCACCGGGGAGCTGTTTTTT. Protein product: CASSAPGQGGTGELFF. Full variable domain (remainder filled in from reference TRBV5-1 and TRBJ2-2): KAGVTQTPRYLIKTRGQQVTLSCSPISGHRSVSWYQQTPGQGLQFLFEYFSETQRNKGNFPGRFSGRQFSNSRSEMNVSTLELGDSALYLCASSAPGQGGTGELFFGEGSRLTVL.

The chain joins TRBV20-1 to TRBJ2-1; unclear D gene. Trimming removed 3 bases at V and 5 bases at J, with 5 bases between. This CDR3 has 11 residues. In germline, CDR1 is DFQATT, CDR2 SNEGSKA (reference sequence). As DNA, the CDR3 is TGCAGTGCTAGCAGAAACAATGAGCAGTTCTTC. Translated: CSASRNNEQFF.

The rearrangement uses TRBV5-5 and TRBJ1-2; D possibly corresponds to TRBD1 (6 bases). Germline V gene data show CDR1 as SGHKS and CDR2 as YYEKEE (reference sequence). The CDR3 has 15 residues. Trimming removed 4 bases at V and 4 bases at J, with 17 bases between. DNA of the CDR3: TGTGCCAGCAGCACCAGGACAGAACTAATCTATGGCTACACCTTC. This encodes CASSTRTELIYGYTF.

The rearrangement links TRBV19 to TRBJ1-1, with 7 bases matching TRBD1. From germline, CDR1 is LNHDA and CDR2 SQIVND (reference sequence). The CDR3 runs to 15 residues. V gave up 4 bases and J gave up 0 bases; unmatched junction bases: 5. The CDR3 region has the DNA TGTGCCAGTAGTAAACAGGGGAACATGAACACTGAAGCTTTCTTT. It codes for CASSKQGNMNTEAFF. Full variable domain (missing parts from reference TRBV19 and TRBJ1-1): DGGITQSPKYLFRKEGQNVTLSCEQNLNHDAMYWYRQDPGQGLRLIYYSQIVNDFQKGDIAEGYSVSREKKESFPLTVTSAQKNPTAFYLCASSKQGNMNTEAFFGQGTRLTVV.

The gene calls are TRBV7-9 and TRBJ1-5, with TRBD1 identical over 7 bases. The V segment lost 1 base and the J segment 4 bases; nucleotides outside the gene matches: 4. In germline, CDR1 is SEHNR, CDR2 FQNEAQ (reference sequence). The CDR3 is made up of 15 amino acids. The CDR3 DNA follows: TGTGCCAGCAGCTTAGGGACAGGTACGAATCAGCCCCAGCATTTT. Translated: CASSLGTGTNQPQHF. The variable domain in full, completed from reference TRBV7-9 and TRBJ1-5, reads DTGVSQNPRHKITKRGQNVTFRCDPISEHNRLYWYRQTLGQGPEFLTYFQNEAQLEKSRLLSDRFSAERPKGSFSTLEIQRTEQGDSAMYLCASSLGTGTNQPQHFGDGTRLSIL.

The rearrangement joins TRBV28 to TRBJ2-4, with 9 bases identical to TRBD1. Germline-derived CDR1 and CDR2 are MDHEN and SYDVKM. The CDR3 has 17 amino acids. Germline trimming cut 4 bases from V and 4 bases from J; bases unmatched to any gene: 11. This chain's CDR3 is CASSSGGWGQGKNIQYF. The DNA of the CDR3 is TGTGCCAGCAGTTCTGGGGGCTGGGGACAGGGAAAAAACATTCAGTACTTC.

The genes are TRBV4-1 and TRBJ2-6, with 12 bases lining up with TRBD1. V shed 4 bases and J 3 bases; nucleotides not matched to a gene: 13. Germline V lookup: CDR1 MGHRA, CDR2 YSYEKL. The CDR3 runs to 20 residues. DNA for the CDR3: TGCGCCAGCAGCCTACTTGGGGACAGGGGGCCAGTTATTGGGGCCAACGTCCTGACTTTC. Amino acid sequence: CASSLLGDRGPVIGANVLTF.